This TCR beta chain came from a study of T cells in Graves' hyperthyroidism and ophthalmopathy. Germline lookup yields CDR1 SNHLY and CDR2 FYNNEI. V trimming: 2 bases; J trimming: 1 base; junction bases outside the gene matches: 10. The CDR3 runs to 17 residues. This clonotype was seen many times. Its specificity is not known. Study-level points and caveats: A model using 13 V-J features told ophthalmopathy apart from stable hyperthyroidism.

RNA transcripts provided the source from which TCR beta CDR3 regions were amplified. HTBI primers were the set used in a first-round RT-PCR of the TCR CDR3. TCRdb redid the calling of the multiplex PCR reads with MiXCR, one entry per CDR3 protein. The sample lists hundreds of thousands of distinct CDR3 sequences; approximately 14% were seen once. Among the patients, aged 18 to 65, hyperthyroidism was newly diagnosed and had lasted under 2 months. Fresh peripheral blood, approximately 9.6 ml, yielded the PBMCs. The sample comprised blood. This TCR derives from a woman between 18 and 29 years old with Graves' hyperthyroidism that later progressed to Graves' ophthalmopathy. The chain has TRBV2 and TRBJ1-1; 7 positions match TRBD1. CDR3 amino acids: CASSERGPRDGNTEAFF. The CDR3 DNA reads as TGTGCCAGCAGTGAAAGGGGGCCCAGGGATGGGAACACTGAAGCTTTCTTT.